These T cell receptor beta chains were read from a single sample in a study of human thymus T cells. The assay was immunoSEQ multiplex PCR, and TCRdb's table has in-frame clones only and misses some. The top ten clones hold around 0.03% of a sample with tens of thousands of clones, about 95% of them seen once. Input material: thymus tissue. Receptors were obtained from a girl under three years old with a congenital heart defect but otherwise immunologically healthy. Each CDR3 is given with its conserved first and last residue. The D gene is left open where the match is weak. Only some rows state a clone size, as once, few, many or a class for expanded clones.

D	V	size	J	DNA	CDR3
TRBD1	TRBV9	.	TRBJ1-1	TGTGCCAGCAGCCCCCGGACAGGCTACGACGGGGAAGCTTTCTTT	CASSPRTGYDGEAFF
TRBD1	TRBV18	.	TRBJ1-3	TGTGCCAGCTCACCAAAGCCCACAGGGGCGGGAGGAAACACCATATATTTT	CASSPKPTGAGGNTIYF
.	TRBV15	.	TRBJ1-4	TGTGCCACCAGCAGAGAAGCTAATGAAAAACTGTTTTTT	CATSREANEKLFF
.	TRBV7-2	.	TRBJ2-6	TGTGCCAGCAAGCCCCCCGGGGCCAACGTCCTGACTTTC	CASKPPGANVLTF
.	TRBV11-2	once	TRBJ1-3	TGTGCCAGCAGCTTAGATGTGGCGCCTGGCACTGGAAACACCATATATTTT	CASSLDVAPGTGNTIYF
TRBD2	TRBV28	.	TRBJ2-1	TGTGCCAGCAGTATACCGTCCCGGGAGGGCGCCTACAATGAGCAGTTCTTC	CASSIPSREGAYNEQFF
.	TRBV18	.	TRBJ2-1	TGTGCCAGCTCCCGGCCGGCAACCTACAATGAGCAGTTCTTC	CASSRPATYNEQFF
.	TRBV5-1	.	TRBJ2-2	TGCGCCAGCAGCTTTTTGGGGTCCGTGCCGGTGGACAATAACACCGGGGAGCTGTTTTTT	CASSFLGSVPVDNNTGELFF
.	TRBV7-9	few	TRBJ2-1	TGTGCCAGCAGCCCTGGTACGGGAGGGGGCACCTACAATGAGCAGTTCTTC	CASSPGTGGGTYNEQFF
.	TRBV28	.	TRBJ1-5	TGTGCCAGCACCAGCGACCCCCCCAGCAATCAGCCCCAGCATTTT	CASTSDPPSNQPQHF
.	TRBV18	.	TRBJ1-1	TGTGCCAGCTCACCACGTATGAACACTGAAGCTTTCTTT	CASSPRMNTEAFF
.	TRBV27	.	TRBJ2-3	TGTGCCAGCAGGGGGCAGTCCACAGATACGCAGTATTTT	CASRGQSTDTQYF
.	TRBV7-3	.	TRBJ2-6	TGTGCCAGCAGCCCTCGGGGAGCCTCTGGGGCCAACGTCCTGACTTTC	CASSPRGASGANVLTF
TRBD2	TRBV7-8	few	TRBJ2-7	TGTGCCAGCAGCCCGGGGACTAGCGGGAGAGCTCACTTCCAGGGGCAGTACTTC	CASSPGTSGRAHFQGQYF
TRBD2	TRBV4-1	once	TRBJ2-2	TGCGCCAGCAGCCAAGTGAAGCGGGGACTGGGCACCGGGGAGCTGTTTTTT	CASSQVKRGLGTGELFF
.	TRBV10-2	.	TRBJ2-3	TGCGCCAGCAGTGAGTTATTAAGGGTGGTTCGGATAGATACGCAGTATTTT	CASSELLRVVRIDTQYF
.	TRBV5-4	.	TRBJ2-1	TGTGCCAGCCGCGATGAGCAGTTCTTC	CASRDEQFF
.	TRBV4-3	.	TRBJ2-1	TGCGCCAGCAGCCAAGATGAGCGAGAGGGGTACAATGAGCAGTTCTTC	CASSQDEREGYNEQFF
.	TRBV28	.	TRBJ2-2	TGTGCCAGCAGTCTCGTGAGGGTACGGACCGGGGAGCTGTTTTTT	CASSLVRVRTGELFF
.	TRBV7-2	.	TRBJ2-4	TGTGCCAGCAGCTTAGTTTCTGGGGAAGAAAACATTCAGTACTTC	CASSLVSGEENIQYF
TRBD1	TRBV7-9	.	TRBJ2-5	TGTGCCAGCAGCCGTACAGGGGCCCAAGAGACCCAGTACTTC	CASSRTGAQETQYF
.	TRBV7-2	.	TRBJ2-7	TGTGCCAGCAGCTTAGTCCCTGAGAGGTACGAGCAGTACTTC	CASSLVPERYEQYF
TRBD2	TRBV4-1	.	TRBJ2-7	TGCGCCAGCAGCCTGGGGACTAGCGAGAACGAGCAGTACTTC	CASSLGTSENEQYF
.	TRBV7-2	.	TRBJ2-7	TGTGCCAGCAGCCGACGGACAGTCCCCCCCTTAAACGAGCAGTACTTC	CASSRRTVPPLNEQYF
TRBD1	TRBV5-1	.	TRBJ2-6	TGCGCCAGCAGCTCCCCGACAGGGACCGTCTCTGGGGCCAACGTCCTGACTTTC	CASSSPTGTVSGANVLTF
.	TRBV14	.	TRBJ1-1	TGTGCCAGCAGCCAAGAATCTAAGGGGACGAACACTGAAGCTTTCTTT	CASSQESKGTNTEAFF
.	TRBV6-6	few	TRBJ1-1	TGTGCCATCGGGGAGGGTACGGAAGCTTTCTTT	CAIGEGTEAFF
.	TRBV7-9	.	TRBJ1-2	TGTGCCAGCAGCTCCTCCCTAGGGGCTCGAGGCCGAGTAGGCTACACCTTC	CASSSSLGARGRVGYTF
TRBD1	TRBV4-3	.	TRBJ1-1	TGCGCCAGCAGCCAAGACTCGACAGGGGTGAACACTGAAGCTTTCTTT	CASSQDSTGVNTEAFF
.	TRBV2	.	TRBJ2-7	TGTGCCAGCCTCAGGCGTAACTCCTACGAGCAGTACTTC	CASLRRNSYEQYF
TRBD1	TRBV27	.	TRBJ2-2	TGTGCCAGCAGTCCATATCAAAGGACAGGGGGGAACACCGGGGAGCTGTTTTTT	CASSPYQRTGGNTGELFF
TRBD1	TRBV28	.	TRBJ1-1	TGTGCCAGCAGCCTCCAAGGGGGCACGGACACTGAAGCTTTCTTT	CASSLQGGTDTEAFF
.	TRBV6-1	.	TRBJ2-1	TGTGCCAACTGGACCGGGACTTACAATGAGCAGTTCTTC	CANWTGTYNEQFF
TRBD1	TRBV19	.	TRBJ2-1	TGTGCCAGTAGTATAGACCCGGACAGGGGGCCCTACAATGAGCAGTTCTTC	CASSIDPDRGPYNEQFF
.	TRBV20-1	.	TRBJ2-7	TGCAGTGCTCCCTTTCGGCTCGAGCAGTACTTC	CSAPFRLEQYF
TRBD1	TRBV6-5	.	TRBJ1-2	TGTGCCAGCAGTTGGTCCGGACAGGGGAACTATGGCTACACCTTC	CASSWSGQGNYGYTF
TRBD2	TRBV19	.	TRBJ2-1	TGTGCCAGTAGTATTCAGGGAGGGCATCGGTACAATGAGCAGTTCTTC	CASSIQGGHRYNEQFF
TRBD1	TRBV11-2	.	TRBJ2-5	TGTGCCAGCAGCTTGACCAGGACAGGGGGCTGGGAGACCCAGTACTTC	CASSLTRTGGWETQYF
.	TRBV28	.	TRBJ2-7	TGTGCCAGCAGTTTAGCCCGGGACTGGGTGGGCGAGCAGTACTTC	CASSLARDWVGEQYF
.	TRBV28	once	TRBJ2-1	TGTGCCAGCAGTTTATGCTGCGGAGGGACAACTGAACACGCGTACAATGAGCAGTTCTTC	CASSLCCGGTTEHAYNEQFF
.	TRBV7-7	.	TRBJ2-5	TGTGCTAGCAGCCCTAAGGTGGGGCCCGCGGGGACCCAGTACTTC	CASSPKVGPAGTQYF
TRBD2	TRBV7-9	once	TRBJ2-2	TGTGCCAGCAGCAGGACTAGCCATAGCCCGAACACCGGGGAGCTGTTTTTT	CASSRTSHSPNTGELFF
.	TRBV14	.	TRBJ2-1	TGTGCCAGCAGCCAAGATGGGAGATGGCAGTCCAATTTTGACGATGAGCAGTTCTTC	CASSQDGRWQSNFDDEQFF
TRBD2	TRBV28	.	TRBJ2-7	TGTGCCAGCAGTTTGAGTTGGCTAGCGGACTCCTACGAGCAGTACTTC	CASSLSWLADSYEQYF
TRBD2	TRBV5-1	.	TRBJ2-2	TGCGCCAGCAGCGGACAACTAGCGGGAGGTCTTACCGGGGAGCTGTTTTTT	CASSGQLAGGLTGELFF
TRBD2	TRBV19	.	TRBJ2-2	TGTGCCAGTAGTATGGGGGAGGGGAACTTGAACACCGGGGAGCTGTTTTTT	CASSMGEGNLNTGELFF
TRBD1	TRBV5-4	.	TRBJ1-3	TGTGCCAGCAGCTCGGGACAGCCACCTAACACCATATATTTT	CASSSGQPPNTIYF
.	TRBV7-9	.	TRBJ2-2	TGTGCCAGCAGCGCCCCGCGGGATGAGGACACCGGGGAGCTGTTTTTT	CASSAPRDEDTGELFF
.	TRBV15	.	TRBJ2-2	TGTGCCACCAGCAGAGGGACCGACACCGGGGAGCTGTTTTTT	CATSRGTDTGELFF
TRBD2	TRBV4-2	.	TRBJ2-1	TGTGCCAGCAGCCAAGATTGGGCTAGCGGGGTTTACAATGAGCAGTTCTTC	CASSQDWASGVYNEQFF
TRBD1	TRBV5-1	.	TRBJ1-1	TGCGCCAGCAGCTGGCCGGGGAACAGGGGGCACACTGAAGCTTTCTTT	CASSWPGNRGHTEAFF
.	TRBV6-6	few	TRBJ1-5	TGTGCCAGCAGTTACTCGGTATCCATGAATCAGCCCCAGCATTTT	CASSYSVSMNQPQHF